This T cell receptor (beta chain) was profiled in a study of cytomegalovirus exposure and HLA in healthy donors. V trimming: 3 bases; J trimming: 1 base; junction bases outside the gene matches: 8. Germline V lookup: CDR1 LNHDA, CDR2 SQIVND (reference sequence). This CDR3 is built from 18 residues. It was with 60 Vbeta and 13 Jbeta primers that the PCR ran. Using immunoSEQ multiplex PCR, the repertoire was profiled, and TCRdb retains in-frame clones only, with some absent. The sample has about 130,000 clones, 83% seen once; the top ten hold roughly 3.5%. Healthy individuals who donated bone marrow served as the donors. Regarding this clone: Its target is unknown.

Study-level findings and limits: About 90% or about 30% of the time was how often most TCR beta V segments were productive, according to an earlier analysis. A further, later analysis showed that HLA-associated TCR beta chains (compared with equally common others) were more clonally expanded. TCR beta sequences numbering some 17,000 were associated with HLA alleles at 0.05 false discovery rate in a later analysis.

The origin of this receptor is a woman in her thirties or forties in good health and CMV-seropositive. The sequenced sample was PBMCs. The chain uses TRBV19 and TRBJ2-6, with 8 bases identical to TRBD1. The CDR3 region has the DNA TGTGCCAGTAGTATTCGGACAGGGAGCGGGTCTGGGGCCAACGTCCTGACTTTC. Amino acids: CASSIRTGSGSGANVLTF.